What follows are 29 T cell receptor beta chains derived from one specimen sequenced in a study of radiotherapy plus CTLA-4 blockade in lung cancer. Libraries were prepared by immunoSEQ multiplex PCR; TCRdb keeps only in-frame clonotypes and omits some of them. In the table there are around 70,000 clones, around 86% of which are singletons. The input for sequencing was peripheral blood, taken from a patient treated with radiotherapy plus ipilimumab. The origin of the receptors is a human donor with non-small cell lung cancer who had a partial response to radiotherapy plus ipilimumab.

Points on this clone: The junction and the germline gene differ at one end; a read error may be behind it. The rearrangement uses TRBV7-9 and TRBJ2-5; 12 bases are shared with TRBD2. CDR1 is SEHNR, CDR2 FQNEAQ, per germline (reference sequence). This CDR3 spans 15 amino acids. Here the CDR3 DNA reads TGTGCCAGCAGCCTAGCGGGAGGGCCGGAGGAGACCCAGTACTTC. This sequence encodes CASSLAGGPEETQYF.

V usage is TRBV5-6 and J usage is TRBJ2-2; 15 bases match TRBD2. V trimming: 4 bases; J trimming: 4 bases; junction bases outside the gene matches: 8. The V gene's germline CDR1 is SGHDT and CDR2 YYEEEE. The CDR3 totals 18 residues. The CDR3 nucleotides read TGTGCCAGCAGCCCCGGACTAGCGGGAGGGGTGCTCACCGGGGAGCTGTTTTTT. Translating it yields CASSPGLAGGVLTGELFF. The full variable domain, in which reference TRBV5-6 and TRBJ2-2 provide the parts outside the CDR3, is DAGVTQSPTHLIKTRGQQVTLRCSPKSGHDTVSWYQQALGQGPQFIFQYYEEEERQRGNFPDRFSGHQFPNYSSELNVNALLLGDSALYLCASSPGLAGGVLTGELFFGEGSRLTVL.

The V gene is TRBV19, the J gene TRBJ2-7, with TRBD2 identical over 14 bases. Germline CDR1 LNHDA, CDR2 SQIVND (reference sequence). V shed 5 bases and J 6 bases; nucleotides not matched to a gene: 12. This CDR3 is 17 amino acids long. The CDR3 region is CASSGGLAGGLVGEQYF. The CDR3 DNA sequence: TGTGCCAGTAGTGGTGGACTAGCGGGAGGCCTCGTGGGCGAGCAGTACTTC.

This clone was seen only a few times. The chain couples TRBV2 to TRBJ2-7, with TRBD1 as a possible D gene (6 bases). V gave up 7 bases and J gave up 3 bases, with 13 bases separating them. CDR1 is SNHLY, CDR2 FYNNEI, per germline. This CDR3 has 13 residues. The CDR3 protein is CASTRDTLYEQYF. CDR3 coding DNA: TGTGCCAGCACGAGGGACACTCTCTACGAGCAGTACTTC.

The CDR3 nucleotides read TGTGCCAGCAGCTGGACCTCAGACAGCTCTGGAAACACCATATATTTT. Protein sequence: CASSWTSDSSGNTIYF. The chain couples TRBV11-2 to TRBJ1-3; D might be TRBD1 (5 bases). The germline V and J ends were trimmed by 4 bases and 0 bases, with 13 bases remaining between them. The CDR3 is 16 residues long. CDR1 and CDR2 from the germline V gene are SGHAT and FQNNGV. Full variable domain (missing parts from reference TRBV11-2 and TRBJ1-3): EAGVAQSPRYKIIEKRQSVAFWCNPISGHATLYWYQQILGQGPKLLIQFQNNGVVDDSQLPKDRFSAERLKGVDSTLKIQPAKLEDSAVYLCASSWTSDSSGNTIYFGEGSWLTVV.

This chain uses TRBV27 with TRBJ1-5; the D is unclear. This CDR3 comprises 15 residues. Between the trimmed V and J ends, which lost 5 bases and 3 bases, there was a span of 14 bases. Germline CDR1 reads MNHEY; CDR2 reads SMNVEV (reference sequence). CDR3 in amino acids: CASSELDGNNQPQHF. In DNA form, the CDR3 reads TGTGCCAGCAGTGAACTAGACGGAAACAATCAGCCCCAGCATTTT.

Here the CDR3 reads CASSSGLAGGYEQYF. In DNA form, the CDR3 reads TGTGCCAGCAGTTCGGGACTAGCGGGAGGCTACGAGCAGTACTTC. The chain is built from TRBV27 and TRBJ2-7, with 15 bases identical to TRBD2. This CDR3 has 15 residues. Trimming took 4 bases from V and 3 from J; bases not matched to a gene: 1. Germline CDR1 and CDR2: MNHEY and SMNVEV (reference sequence).

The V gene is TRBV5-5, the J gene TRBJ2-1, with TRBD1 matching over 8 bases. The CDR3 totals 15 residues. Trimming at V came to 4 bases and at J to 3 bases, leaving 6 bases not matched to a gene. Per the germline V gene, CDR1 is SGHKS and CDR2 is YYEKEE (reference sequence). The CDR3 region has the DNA TGTGCCAGCAGCAAGGGACAGGCTGTCTACAATGAGCAGTTCTTC. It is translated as CASSKGQAVYNEQFF.

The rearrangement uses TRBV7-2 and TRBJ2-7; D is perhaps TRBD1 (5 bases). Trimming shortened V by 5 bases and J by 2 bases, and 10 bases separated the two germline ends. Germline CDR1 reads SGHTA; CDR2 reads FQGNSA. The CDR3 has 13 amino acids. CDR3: CASSQGRAYEQYF. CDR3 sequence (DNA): TGTGCCAGCAGCCAGGGTCGGGCCTACGAGCAGTACTTC. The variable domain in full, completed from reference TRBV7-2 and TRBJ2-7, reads GAGVSQSPSNKVTEKGKDVELRCDPISGHTALYWYRQSLGQGLEFLIYFQGNSAPDKSGLPSDRFSAERTGGSVSTLTIQRTQQEDSAVYLCASSQGRAYEQYFGPGTRLTVT.

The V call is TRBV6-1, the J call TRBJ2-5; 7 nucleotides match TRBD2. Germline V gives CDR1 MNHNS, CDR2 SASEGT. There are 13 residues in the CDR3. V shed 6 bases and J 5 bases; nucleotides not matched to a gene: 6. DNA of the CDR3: TGTGCCAGCAGCCCGGGGGGTTGGGAGACCCAGTACTTC. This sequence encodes CASSPGGWETQYF.

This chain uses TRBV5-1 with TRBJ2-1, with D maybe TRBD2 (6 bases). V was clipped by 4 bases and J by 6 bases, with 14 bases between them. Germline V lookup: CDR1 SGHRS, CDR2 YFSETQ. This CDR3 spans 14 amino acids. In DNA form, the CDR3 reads TGCGCCAGCAGCCACGGCGGGGACCGCAATGAGCAGTTCTTC. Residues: CASSHGGDRNEQFF.

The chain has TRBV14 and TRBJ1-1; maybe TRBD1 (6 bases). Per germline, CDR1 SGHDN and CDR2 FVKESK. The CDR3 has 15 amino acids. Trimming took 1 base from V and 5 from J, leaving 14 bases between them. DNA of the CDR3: TGTGCCAGCAGCCAAGGGCAGGGGATCGGAACTGAAGCTTTCTTT. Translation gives CASSQGQGIGTEAFF.

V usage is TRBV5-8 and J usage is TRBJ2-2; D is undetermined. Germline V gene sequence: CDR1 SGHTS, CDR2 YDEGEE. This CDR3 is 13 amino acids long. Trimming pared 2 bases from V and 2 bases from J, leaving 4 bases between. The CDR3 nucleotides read TGTGCCAGCAGCTTCCAAAACACCGGGGAGCTGTTTTTT. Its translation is CASSFQNTGELFF.

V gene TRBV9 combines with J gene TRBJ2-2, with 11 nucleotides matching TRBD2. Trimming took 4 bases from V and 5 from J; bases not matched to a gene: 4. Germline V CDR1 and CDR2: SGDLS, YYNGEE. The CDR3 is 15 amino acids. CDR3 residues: CASSPRLAGTGELFF. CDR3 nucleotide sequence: TGTGCCAGCAGCCCGAGACTAGCGGGGACCGGGGAGCTGTTTTTT.

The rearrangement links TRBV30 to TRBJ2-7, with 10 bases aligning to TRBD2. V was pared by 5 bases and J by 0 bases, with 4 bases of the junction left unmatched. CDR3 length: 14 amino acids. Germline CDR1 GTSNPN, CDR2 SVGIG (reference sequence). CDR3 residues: CAWQSGRASYEQYF. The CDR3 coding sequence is TGTGCCTGGCAGAGCGGGAGGGCCTCCTACGAGCAGTACTTC.

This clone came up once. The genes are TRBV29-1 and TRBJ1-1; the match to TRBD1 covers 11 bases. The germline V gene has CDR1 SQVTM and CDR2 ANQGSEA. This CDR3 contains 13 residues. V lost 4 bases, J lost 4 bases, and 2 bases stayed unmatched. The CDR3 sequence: CSVGDRGFTEAFF. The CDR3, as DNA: TGCAGCGTTGGGGACAGGGGGTTCACTGAAGCTTTCTTT.

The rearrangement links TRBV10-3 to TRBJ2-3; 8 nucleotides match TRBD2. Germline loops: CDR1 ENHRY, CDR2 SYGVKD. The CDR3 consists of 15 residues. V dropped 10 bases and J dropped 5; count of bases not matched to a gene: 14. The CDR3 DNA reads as TGTGCCACCACACCCGGGAGGGCGCGTGAAGATACGCAGTATTTT. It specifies CATTPGRAREDTQYF.

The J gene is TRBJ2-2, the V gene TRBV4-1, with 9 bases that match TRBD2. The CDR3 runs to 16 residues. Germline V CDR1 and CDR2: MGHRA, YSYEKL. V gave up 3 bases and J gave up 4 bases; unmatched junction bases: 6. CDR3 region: CASSQISGRSTGELFF. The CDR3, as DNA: TGCGCCAGCAGCCAGATAAGCGGGAGGAGCACCGGGGAGCTGTTTTTT.

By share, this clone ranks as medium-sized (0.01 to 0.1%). CDR3 coding DNA: TGTGCCAGCAGTGAACCGGGACAGGTTCTCTACGAGCAGTACTTC. Its translation is CASSEPGQVLYEQYF. The V gene is TRBV6-1, the J gene TRBJ2-7, with 8 bases matching TRBD1. The germline V gene has CDR1 MNHNS and CDR2 SASEGT. V was clipped by 2 bases and J by 3 bases; unmatched bases: 6. The CDR3 has 15 residues.

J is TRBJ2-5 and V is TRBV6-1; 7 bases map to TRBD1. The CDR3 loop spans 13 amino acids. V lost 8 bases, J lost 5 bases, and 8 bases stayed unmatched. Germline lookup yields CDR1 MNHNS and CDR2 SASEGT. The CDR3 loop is CASGETGAETQYF. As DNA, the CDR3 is TGTGCCAGCGGGGAAACAGGGGCTGAGACCCAGTACTTC.

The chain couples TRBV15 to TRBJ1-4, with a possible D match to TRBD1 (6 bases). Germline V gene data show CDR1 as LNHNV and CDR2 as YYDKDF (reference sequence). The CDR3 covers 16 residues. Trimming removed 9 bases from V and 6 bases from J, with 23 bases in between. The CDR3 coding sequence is TGTGCCACTCACCCCCCATCGACAGGCCGACATGAAAAACTGTTTTTT. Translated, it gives CATHPPSTGRHEKLFF.

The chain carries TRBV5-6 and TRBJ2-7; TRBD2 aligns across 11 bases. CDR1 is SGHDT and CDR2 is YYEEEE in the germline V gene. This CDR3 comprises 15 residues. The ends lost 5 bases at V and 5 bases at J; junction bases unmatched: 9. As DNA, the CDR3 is TGTGCCAGCAGTTACAGACTAGCGGGGTACCACGAGCAGTACTTC. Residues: CASSYRLAGYHEQYF.

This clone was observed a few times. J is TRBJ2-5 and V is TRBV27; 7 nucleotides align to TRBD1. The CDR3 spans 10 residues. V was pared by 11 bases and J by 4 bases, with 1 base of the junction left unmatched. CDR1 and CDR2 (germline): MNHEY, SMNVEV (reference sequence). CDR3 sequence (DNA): TGTGCCTCAGGGGGAGAGACCCAGTACTTC. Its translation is CASGGETQYF.

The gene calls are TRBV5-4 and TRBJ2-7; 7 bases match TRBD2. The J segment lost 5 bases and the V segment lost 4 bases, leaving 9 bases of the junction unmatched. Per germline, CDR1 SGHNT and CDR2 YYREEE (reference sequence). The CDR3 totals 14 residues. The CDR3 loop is CASSPLGGRNEQYF. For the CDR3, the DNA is TGTGCCAGCAGCCCCCTGGGAGGGAGGAACGAGCAGTACTTC.

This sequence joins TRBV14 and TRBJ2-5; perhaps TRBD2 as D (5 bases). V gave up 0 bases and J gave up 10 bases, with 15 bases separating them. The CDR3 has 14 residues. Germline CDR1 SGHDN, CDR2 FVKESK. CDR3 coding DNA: TGTGCCAGCAGCCAAGATCTTGGCCCCCGGGACCAGTACTTC. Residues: CASSQDLGPRDQYF. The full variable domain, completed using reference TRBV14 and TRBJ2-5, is EAGVTQFPSHSVIEKGQTVTLRCDPISGHDNLYWYRRVMGKEIKFLLHFVKESKQDESGMPNNRFLAERTGGTYSTLKVQPAELEDSGVYFCASSQDLGPRDQYFGPGTRLLVL.

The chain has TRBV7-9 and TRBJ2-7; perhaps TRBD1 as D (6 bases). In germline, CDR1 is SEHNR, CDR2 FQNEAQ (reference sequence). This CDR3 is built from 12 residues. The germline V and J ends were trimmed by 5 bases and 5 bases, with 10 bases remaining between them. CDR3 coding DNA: TGTGCCAGCAGCCCCACAGGGCACGAGCAGTACTTC. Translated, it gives CASSPTGHEQYF.

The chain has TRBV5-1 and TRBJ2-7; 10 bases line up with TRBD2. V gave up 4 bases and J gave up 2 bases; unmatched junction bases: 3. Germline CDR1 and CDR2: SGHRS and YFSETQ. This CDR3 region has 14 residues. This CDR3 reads CASSGTSAPYEQYF. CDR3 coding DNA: TGCGCCAGCAGCGGGACTAGCGCACCCTACGAGCAGTACTTC.

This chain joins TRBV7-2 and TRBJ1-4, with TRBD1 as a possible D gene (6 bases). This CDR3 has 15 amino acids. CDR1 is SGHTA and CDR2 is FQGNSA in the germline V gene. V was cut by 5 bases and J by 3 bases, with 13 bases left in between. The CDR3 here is CASSPQGLANEKLFF. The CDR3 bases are TGTGCCAGCAGCCCCCAGGGGCTCGCTAATGAAAAACTGTTTTTT.

The CDR3 DNA reads TGTGCCAGCAGTCCAGACTTCACTGAAGCTTTCTTT. This sequence encodes CASSPDFTEAFF. The chain has TRBV28 and TRBJ1-1; D gene uncertain. Trimming removed 5 bases from V and 4 bases from J, with 8 bases in between. Germline lookup yields CDR1 MDHEN and CDR2 SYDVKM. There are 12 residues in the CDR3.